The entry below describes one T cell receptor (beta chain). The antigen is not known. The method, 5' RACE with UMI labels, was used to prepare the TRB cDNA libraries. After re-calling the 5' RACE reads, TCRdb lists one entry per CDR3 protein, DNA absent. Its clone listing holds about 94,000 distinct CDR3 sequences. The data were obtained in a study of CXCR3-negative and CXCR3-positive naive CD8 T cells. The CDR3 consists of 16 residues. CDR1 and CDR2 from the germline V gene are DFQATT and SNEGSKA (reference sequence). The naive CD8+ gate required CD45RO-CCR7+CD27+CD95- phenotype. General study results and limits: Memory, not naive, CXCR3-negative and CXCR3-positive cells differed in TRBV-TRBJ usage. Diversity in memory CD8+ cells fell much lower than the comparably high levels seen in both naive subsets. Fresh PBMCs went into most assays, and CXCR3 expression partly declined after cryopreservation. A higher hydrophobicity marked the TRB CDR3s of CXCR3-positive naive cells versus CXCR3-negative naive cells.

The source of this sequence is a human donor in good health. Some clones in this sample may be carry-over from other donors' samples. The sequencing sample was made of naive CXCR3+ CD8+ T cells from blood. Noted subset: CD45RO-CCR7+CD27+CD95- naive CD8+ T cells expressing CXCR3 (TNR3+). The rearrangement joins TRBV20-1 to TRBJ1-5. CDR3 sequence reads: CSARSVQEQSNQPQHF.